The rows below give T cell receptor beta chains drawn from one sample of a study of CD8+CD57+ T cells in acquired aplastic anemia. TCRdb re-called the reads with MiXCR, one entry per CDR3 protein. The table shows hundreds of thousands of distinct CDR3 sequences, with 65% to 80% occurring only once. Sequencing was carried out using sorted CD4+, CD8+, or CD8+CD57+ T cells (not recorded which) from PBMCs. All receptors derive from a human donor in good health, serving as a control. The CDR3 runs from the conserved cysteine through the conserved F or W. Each record gives: clone size, V gene, D gene, J gene, CDR3 protein, CDR3 DNA. A D gene is named only where the DNA matches it firmly. A row's size may be missing; if present it is once, few, many or a size class.

clone size: few; V gene: TRBV19; D gene: TRBD2; J gene: TRBJ2-3; CDR3 protein: CASSHPGGDTQYF; CDR3 DNA: TGTGCCAGTAGTCACCCGGGGGGGGATACGCAGTATTTT
clone size: few; V gene: TRBV5-4; D gene: .; J gene: TRBJ2-2; CDR3 protein: CASSFNGLSSTGELFF; CDR3 DNA: TGTGCCAGCAGCTTTAATGGGCTTTCGAGCACCGGGGAGCTGTTTTTT
clone size: .; V gene: TRBV19; D gene: TRBD1; J gene: TRBJ2-1; CDR3 protein: CASSTRDSLYNEQFF; CDR3 DNA: TGTGCCAGTAGTACCCGGGACAGCCTTTACAATGAGCAGTTCTTC
clone size: .; V gene: TRBV10-1; D gene: .; J gene: TRBJ1-1; CDR3 protein: CASSDTLYTEAFF; CDR3 DNA: TGCGCCAGCAGTGATACGCTTTACACTGAAGCTTTCTTT
clone size: .; V gene: TRBV7-2; D gene: .; J gene: TRBJ1-5; CDR3 protein: CASSEEAVNEKLHF; CDR3 DNA: TGTGCCAGCAGCGAAGAAGCCGTTAATGAAAAACTGCATTTT
clone size: .; V gene: TRBV12-3/TRBV12-4; D gene: .; J gene: TRBJ1-1; CDR3 protein: CASTVEGRHTEAFF; CDR3 DNA: TGTGCCAGCACGGTAGAGGGACGGCACACTGAAGCTTTCTTT
clone size: many; V gene: TRBV9; D gene: .; J gene: TRBJ1-3; CDR3 protein: CASRAELSGNTIYF; CDR3 DNA: TGTGCCAGCCGGGCCGAACTCTCGGGAAACACCATATATTTT
clone size: many; V gene: TRBV12-3/TRBV12-4; D gene: .; J gene: TRBJ1-1; CDR3 protein: CASLPGFSSEAFF; CDR3 DNA: TGTGCCAGTCTCCCAGGGTTTTCATCTGAAGCTTTCTTT
clone size: many; V gene: TRBV30; D gene: .; J gene: TRBJ1-1; CDR3 protein: CAWRPRVPTEAFF; CDR3 DNA: TGTGCCTGGAGACCCAGGGTACCCACTGAAGCTTTCTTT
clone size: many; V gene: TRBV6-1; D gene: .; J gene: TRBJ1-6; CDR3 protein: CASSEGWRGPNRSPLHF; CDR3 DNA: TGTGCCAGCAGTGAAGGGTGGAGGGGCCCTAATCGCTCACCCCTCCACTTT
clone size: many; V gene: TRBV11-2; D gene: .; J gene: TRBJ1-5; CDR3 protein: CASSLVSGQVSNQPQHF; CDR3 DNA: TGTGCCAGCAGCTTAGTCTCTGGTCAGGTTAGCAATCAGCCCCAGCATTTT
clone size: .; V gene: TRBV9; D gene: .; J gene: TRBJ2-7; CDR3 protein: CASSVGPSGYNYF; CDR3 DNA: TGTGCCAGCAGTGTAGGACCGTCTGGCTACAACTACTTC
clone size: once; V gene: TRBV7-3; D gene: TRBD1; J gene: TRBJ2-5; CDR3 protein: CASSLGTVTLETQYF; CDR3 DNA: TGCGCCAGCAGCTTAGGGACAGTCACACTGGAGACCCAGTACTTC
clone size: .; V gene: TRBV7-2; D gene: .; J gene: TRBJ1-1; CDR3 protein: CASSQGTSKTDASEAFF; CDR3 DNA: TGTGCCAGCAGCCAAGGAACATCGAAGACTGACGCTTCTGAAGCTTTCTTT
clone size: .; V gene: TRBV4-1; D gene: TRBD1; J gene: TRBJ1-4; CDR3 protein: CASSPTDRGREKLFF; CDR3 DNA: TGTGCCAGCAGTCCCACTGACAGGGGACGTGAAAAACTGTTTTTT
clone size: .; V gene: TRBV24-1; D gene: .; J gene: TRBJ2-7; CDR3 protein: CASSIGVSYEQYF; CDR3 DNA: TGTGCCAGTAGTATAGGGGTTTCCTACGAGCAGTACTTC
clone size: many; V gene: TRBV9; D gene: .; J gene: TRBJ1-1; CDR3 protein: CAILSNREEGTEAFF; CDR3 DNA: TGTGCCATCCTATCTAACAGGGAGGAGGGCACTGAAGCTTTCTTT
clone size: .; V gene: TRBV29-1; D gene: TRBD1; J gene: TRBJ1-2; CDR3 protein: CSVVLGTAYGYTF; CDR3 DNA: TGCAGCGTTGTGTTAGGGACAGCCTATGGCTACACCTTC
clone size: many; V gene: TRBV10-1; D gene: .; J gene: TRBJ2-7; CDR3 protein: CARASNSYEQYF; CDR3 DNA: TGCGCCAGAGCGTCCAACTCCTACGAGCAGTACTTC
clone size: .; V gene: TRBV11-2; D gene: .; J gene: TRBJ2-3; CDR3 protein: CASSARVGTDTQYF; CDR3 DNA: TGTGCCAGCAGCGCAAGGGTTGGCACAGATACGCAGTATTTT
clone size: .; V gene: TRBV9; D gene: .; J gene: TRBJ2-1; CDR3 protein: CASSFHGELNYEQQFF; CDR3 DNA: TGTGCCAGCAGCTTCCACGGGGAACTGAACTACGAGCAGCAGTTCTTC
clone size: many; V gene: TRBV18; D gene: .; J gene: TRBJ2-7; CDR3 protein: CASSPGSSYEQYF; CDR3 DNA: TGTGCCAGCTCACCAGGTTCCTCCTACGAGCAGTACTTC
clone size: many; V gene: TRBV30; D gene: .; J gene: TRBJ1-3; CDR3 protein: CAWILRSGNTIYF; CDR3 DNA: TGTGCCTGGATACTCCGCTCTGGAAACACCATATATTTT
clone size: many; V gene: TRBV7-6; D gene: .; J gene: TRBJ2-3; CDR3 protein: CASSLAPTDTQYF; CDR3 DNA: TGTGCCAGCAGCTTAGCCCCCACAGATACGCAGTATTTT
clone size: many; V gene: TRBV5-1; D gene: .; J gene: TRBJ1-1; CDR3 protein: CASRSRTKNTEAFF; CDR3 DNA: TGCGCCAGCAGGTCGAGAACGAAGAACACTGAAGCTTTCTTT
clone size: .; V gene: TRBV20-1; D gene: .; J gene: TRBJ2-6; CDR3 protein: CSARHPGERYVLTF; CDR3 DNA: TGCAGTGCTAGACATCCAGGTGAGAGGTACGTCCTGACTTTC
clone size: .; V gene: TRBV20-1; D gene: TRBD2; J gene: TRBJ2-1; CDR3 protein: CSARRLAGDGEQFF; CDR3 DNA: TGCAGTGCCCGAAGACTAGCGGGGGATGGAGAGCAGTTCTTC
clone size: .; V gene: TRBV19; D gene: TRBD1; J gene: TRBJ2-7; CDR3 protein: CARTRTGRVSYAQYF; CDR3 DNA: TGTGCCAGAACTCGGACAGGGCGCGTATCCTACGCGCAGTACTTC
clone size: many; V gene: TRBV30; D gene: .; J gene: TRBJ1-2; CDR3 protein: CAWSKGYYGYTF; CDR3 DNA: TGTGCCTGGAGTAAGGGATACTATGGCTACACCTTC
clone size: .; V gene: TRBV25-1; D gene: TRBD1; J gene: TRBJ2-3; CDR3 protein: CASSYTGGYFNKQYF; CDR3 DNA: TGTGCCAGCAGCTATACAGGGGGTTATTTTAATAAGCAGTATTTT
clone size: once; V gene: TRBV7-2; D gene: .; J gene: TRBJ2-6; CDR3 protein: CASSLGGAGANFLTF; CDR3 DNA: TGTGCCAGCAGCTTAGGGGGTGCAGGGGCCAACTTCCTGACTTTC
clone size: .; V gene: TRBV25-1; D gene: .; J gene: TRBJ2-2; CDR3 protein: CASSHGALAREQYFGPGGELFF; CDR3 DNA: .
clone size: .; V gene: TRBV7-2; D gene: TRBD1; J gene: TRBJ2-3; CDR3 protein: CASSAGQGEVGGYQYF; CDR3 DNA: TGTGCCAGCAGCGCGGGACAGGGGGAAGTAGGAGGCTACCAGTATTTT
clone size: .; V gene: TRBV12-3/TRBV12-4; D gene: TRBD2; J gene: TRBJ2-1; CDR3 protein: CASSSTSGGLFF; CDR3 DNA: TGTGCCAGCAGTTCCACTAGCGGGGGGCTGTTCTTC
clone size: .; V gene: TRBV10-1; D gene: .; J gene: TRBJ2-7; CDR3 protein: CASSESGESSSGYEQYF; CDR3 DNA: TGCGCCAGCAGTGAGTCTGGGGAGAGCTCCTCAGGCTACGAGCAGTACTTC
clone size: .; V gene: TRBV7-8; D gene: .; J gene: TRBJ2-6; CDR3 protein: CASSERGGGYVLTF; CDR3 DNA: TGTGCCAGCAGTGAACGAGGGGGGGGCTACGTCCTGACTTTC
clone size: few; V gene: TRBV12-3/TRBV12-4; D gene: TRBD1; J gene: TRBJ1-2; CDR3 protein: CASSNLQGASNYGYTF; CDR3 DNA: TGTGCCAGCAGCAACCTACAGGGGGCGTCCAACTATGGCTACACCTTC
clone size: .; V gene: TRBV2; D gene: TRBD2; J gene: TRBJ2-3; CDR3 protein: CASRTSAGTEYF; CDR3 DNA: TGTGCCAGCAGAACTAGCGCAGGTACGGAGTACTTC
clone size: few; V gene: TRBV25-1; D gene: TRBD1; J gene: TRBJ1-2; CDR3 protein: CASSEGTGGPGYTF; CDR3 DNA: TGTGCCAGCAGTGAAGGAACAGGGGGCCCTGGCTACACCTTC
clone size: .; V gene: TRBV20-1; D gene: .; J gene: TRBJ2-7; CDR3 protein: CSARGPLLGDYEQYF; CDR3 DNA: TGCAGTGCTAGAGGGCCACTGTTAGGTGACTACGAGCAGTACTTC
clone size: .; V gene: TRBV29-1; D gene: .; J gene: TRBJ2-1; CDR3 protein: CSVGGNEQFF; CDR3 DNA: TGCAGCGTTGGGGGCAATGAGCAGTTCTTC
clone size: .; V gene: TRBV7-2; D gene: .; J gene: TRBJ2-5; CDR3 protein: CASSAQAISKETQYF; CDR3 DNA: TGTGCCAGCAGCGCACAAGCGATTTCCAAAGAGACCCAGTACTTC
clone size: .; V gene: TRBV7-3; D gene: .; J gene: TRBJ2-7; CDR3 protein: CASSVASLVYEQHF; CDR3 DNA: TGTGCCAGCAGCGTGGCGTCACTAGTCTACGAGCAGCACTTC
clone size: .; V gene: TRBV25-1; D gene: .; J gene: TRBJ2-4; CDR3 protein: CASSGDINIQHF; CDR3 DNA: TGTGCCAGCAGTGGAGATATAAACATTCAGCACTTC
clone size: many; V gene: TRBV7-6; D gene: .; J gene: TRBJ1-2; CDR3 protein: CASSDRYGYTF; CDR3 DNA: TGTGCCAGCAGCGACCGATATGGCTACACCTTC
clone size: many; V gene: TRBV5-1; D gene: TRBD1; J gene: TRBJ2-3; CDR3 protein: CASSSTGGAKDTQYF; CDR3 DNA: TGCGCCAGCAGCTCCACAGGGGGCGCGAAAGATACGCAGTATTTT
clone size: .; V gene: TRBV20-1; D gene: .; J gene: TRBJ1-6; CDR3 protein: CSAKDSRNKPPLHF; CDR3 DNA: TGCAGTGCGAAAGACAGCCGTAATAAACCACCCCTCCACTTT